The clone carrying this T cell receptor beta chain appeared many times. This entry comes from a study of T-cell reconstitution after alpha-beta-depleted transplantation in children. With 2 bases removed from V and 4 bases from J, the gap between germline ends came to 17 bases. The CDR3 is made up of 16 amino acids. The germline gives CDR1 MNHEY, CDR2 SMNVEV (reference sequence). Preparing the TCRbeta library involved the use of unique molecular identifiers. TCRdb independently ran MiXCR on the PCR reads; one entry per CDR3 protein. The data hold some 200,000 distinct CDR3 sequences, with about 15% observed a single time.

The sample consisted of PBMCs from the stem cell graft donor, taken from the stem cell graft. The sequence was collected from a human donor who donated a stem cell graft to a child with acute lymphoblastic leukemia. The rearrangement uses TRBV27 and TRBJ1-2; D remains ambiguous. The CDR3 sequence is CASSLRAGVIGYGYTF. CDR3 DNA sequence: TGTGCCAGCAGTTTACGGGCCGGCGTGATAGGCTATGGCTACACCTTC.